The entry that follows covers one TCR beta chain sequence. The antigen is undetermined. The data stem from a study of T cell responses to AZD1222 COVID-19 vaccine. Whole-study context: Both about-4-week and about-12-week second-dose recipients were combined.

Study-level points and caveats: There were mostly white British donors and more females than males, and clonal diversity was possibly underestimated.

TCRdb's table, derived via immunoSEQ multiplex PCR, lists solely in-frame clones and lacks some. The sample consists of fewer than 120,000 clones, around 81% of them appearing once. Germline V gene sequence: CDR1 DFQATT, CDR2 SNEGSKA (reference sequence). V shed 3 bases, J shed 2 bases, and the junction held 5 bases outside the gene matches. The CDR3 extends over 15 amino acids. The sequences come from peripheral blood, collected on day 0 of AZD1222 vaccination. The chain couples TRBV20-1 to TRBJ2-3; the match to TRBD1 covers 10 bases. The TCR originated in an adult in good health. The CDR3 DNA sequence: TGCAGTGCTAGTGACAGGGGGCGAGACACAGATACGCAGTATTTT. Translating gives CSASDRGRDTDTQYF.